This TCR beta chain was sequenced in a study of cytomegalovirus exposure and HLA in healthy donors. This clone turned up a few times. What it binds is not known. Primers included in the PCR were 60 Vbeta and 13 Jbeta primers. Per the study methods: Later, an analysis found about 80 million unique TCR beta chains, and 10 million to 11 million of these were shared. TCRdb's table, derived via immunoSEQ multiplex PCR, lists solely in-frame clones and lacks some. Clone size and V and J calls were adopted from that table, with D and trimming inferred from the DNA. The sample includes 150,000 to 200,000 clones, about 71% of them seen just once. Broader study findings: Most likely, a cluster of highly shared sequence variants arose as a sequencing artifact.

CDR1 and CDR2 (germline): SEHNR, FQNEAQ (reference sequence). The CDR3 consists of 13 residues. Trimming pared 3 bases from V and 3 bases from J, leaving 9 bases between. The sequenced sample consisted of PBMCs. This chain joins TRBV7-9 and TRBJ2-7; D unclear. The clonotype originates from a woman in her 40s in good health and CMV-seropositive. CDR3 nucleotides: TGTGCCAGCAGCTTCCGGGTAGACTACGAGCAGTACTTC. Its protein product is CASSFRVDYEQYF.